The 4 T cell receptor beta chains presented below share a single source sample, sequenced in a study of T cells after yellow fever vaccination. TCRdb re-derived calls from the 5' RACE reads in MiXCR, one entry per CDR3 protein. The table shows hundreds of thousands of distinct CDR3 sequences, with more than 9% occurring only once. Source: PBMCs, taken on the day of the yellow fever booster vaccination. These receptor sequences come from a man younger than 40 who received the YFV17D yellow fever vaccine.

This clonotype was seen more than once but under ten times. The V call is TRBV7-2, the J call TRBJ2-1, with D possibly being TRBD2 (6 bases). The CDR3 runs 16 residues. Trimming took 4 bases from V and 0 from J, leaving 13 bases between them. Germline CDR1 is SGHTA and CDR2 is FQGNSA. Here the CDR3 DNA reads TGTGCCAGCAGCTATAGCGGACTAAGCTCCTACAATGAGCAGTTCTTC. Translating gives CASSYSGLSSYNEQFF.

This clonotype was counted a few times. The chain employs TRBV7-6 and TRBJ2-6, with TRBD1 identical over 8 bases. The CDR3 length is 15 residues. V lost 5 bases, J lost 5 bases, and 5 bases stayed unmatched. The germline gives CDR1 SGHVS, CDR2 FNYEAQ. CDR3 protein: CASSPTGGRANVLTF. The CDR3, as DNA: TGTGCCAGCAGCCCTACAGGGGGAAGGGCCAACGTCCTGACTTTC.

Turning to this clonotype: As the CDR3 is not closed by the conserved phenylalanine or tryptophan, this likely results from a read error. J is TRBJ2-4 and V is TRBV29-1, with D possibly TRBD1 on 5 matching bases. The germline CDR1 and CDR2 sequences are SQVTM and ANQGSEA. The CDR3 is made up of 12 amino acids. The V gene lost 7 bases and the J gene lost 2 bases, with 9 bases spanning the gap. CDR3 nucleotides: TGCAGCGGCAGGGTGACCAAAAACATTCAGTACTCC. Amino acids: CSGRVTKNIQYS.

This clonotype was observed at least ten times. The genes are TRBV7-2 and TRBJ1-1; D might be TRBD1 (6 bases). The ends were cut back, 5 bases at V and 10 bases at J, with 17 bases in the middle. The CDR3 spans 13 residues. The germline CDR1 and CDR2 sequences are SGHTA and FQGNSA. CDR3 in amino acids: CASSQTYREGAFF. CDR3 coding DNA: TGTGCCAGCAGCCAAACATACAGGGAGGGAGCTTTCTTT.